The rows below give T cell receptor beta chains drawn from one sample of a study of blood T cell repertoires in COVID-19. The data were produced by immunoSEQ multiplex PCR, yet TCRdb's version contains in-frame clones alone and is incomplete. The sample has 25,000 to 35,000 clones, approximately 86% seen once; the top ten hold approximately 24%. The material sequenced was peripheral blood. The receptors here all came from a human donor in a cohort sampled during active COVID-19. Both conserved end residues are part of each CDR3. The D gene is left open where the match is weak. Only part of the rows carry a size: once, few, many, or a class if the clone is expanded.

d_call j_call v_call clone_size cdr3_aa cdr3_nt
TRBD1 TRBJ2-7 TRBV5-1 - CASSLGLRDRVYEQYF TGCGCCAGCAGCTTGGGCCTCCGGGACAGAGTATACGAGCAGTACTTC
- TRBJ1-2 TRBV20-1 - CSAVYRDGYTF TGCAGTGCTGTATACAGGGACGGCTACACCTTC
- TRBJ2-7 TRBV4-1 - CASSQSPAGRSYEQYF TGCGCCAGCAGCCAATCCCCCGCCGGCAGGTCCTACGAGCAGTACTTC
- TRBJ1-2 TRBV30 - CAWEQGRYGYTF TGTGCCTGGGAACAGGGAAGGTATGGCTACACCTTC
TRBD2 TRBJ2-1 TRBV13 - CASSLYSRTSGKSSYNEQFF TGTGCCAGCAGCTTATACTCTCGGACTAGCGGGAAGAGCTCCTACAATGAGCAGTTCTTC
- TRBJ2-3 TRBV11-2 once CASSPRLLASTDTQYF TGTGCCAGCAGCCCGAGGTTGTTGGCTAGCACAGATACGCAGTATTTT
- TRBJ1-2 TRBV6-4 - CASSETGGGRGYTF TGTGCCAGCAGTGAGACCGGGGGGGGTAGAGGCTACACCTTC
TRBD1 TRBJ1-6 TRBV3-1/TRBV3-2 - CASSRLTGGNSPLHF TGTGCCAGCAGCCGACTGACAGGGGGAAATTCACCCCTCCACTTT
- TRBJ2-7 TRBV4-1 - CASSQGGGYNSYEQYF TGCGCCAGCAGCCAAGGGGGGGGCTACAATTCCTACGAGCAGTACTTC
TRBD1 TRBJ2-5 TRBV19 few CASSPGGQGFTETQYF TGTGCCAGTAGCCCTGGGGGACAGGGGTTTACAGAGACCCAGTACTTC
- TRBJ1-5 TRBV19 - CASSIPVLSNQPQHF TGTGCCAGTAGTATCCCGGTTCTTAGCAATCAGCCCCAGCATTTT
TRBD1 TRBJ1-1 TRBV15 - CATSRDPGTGAEAFF TGTGCCACCAGCAGAGATCCCGGGACAGGGGCTGAAGCTTTCTTT
- TRBJ2-2 TRBV2 - CASIGRTNTGELFF TGTGCCAGCATTGGCAGGACGAACACCGGGGAGCTGTTTTTT
TRBD1 TRBJ2-7 TRBV6-5 - CASSPPDRWGEQYF TGTGCCAGCAGTCCTCCGGACAGGTGGGGCGAGCAGTACTTC
- TRBJ2-7 TRBV6-5 - CAIKGGANYEQYF TGTGCCATAAAAGGAGGAGCCAACTACGAGCAGTACTTC
- TRBJ1-2 TRBV4-1 - CASSQHRLNRATPSYGYTF TGCGCCAGCAGCCAGCATCGGTTGAACAGGGCGACCCCATCCTATGGCTACACCTTC
TRBD2 TRBJ2-1 TRBV5-4 once CASSFGKSAGGFNEQFF TGTGCCAGCAGCTTCGGCAAATCAGCGGGGGGTTTCAATGAGCAGTTCTTC
TRBD1 TRBJ1-1 TRBV2 - CASRRGQGAEAFF TGTGCCAGCAGGCGGGGACAGGGCGCTGAAGCTTTCTTT
TRBD1 TRBJ1-1 TRBV18 - CASSRQGLGTEAFF TGTGCCAGCTCACGACAGGGGTTAGGCACTGAAGCTTTCTTT
- TRBJ1-5 TRBV4-1 - CASSRAQGYSNQPQHF TGCGCCAGCAGCCGAGCACAGGGATATAGCAATCAGCCCCAGCATTTT
- TRBJ1-6 TRBV3-1/TRBV3-2 - CASSQADYNSPLHF TGTGCCAGCAGCCAAGCAGACTATAATTCACCCCTCCACTTT
- TRBJ1-1 TRBV3-1/TRBV3-2 - CASSPGQSPTEAFF TGTGCCAGCAGCCCCGGACAGAGTCCCACTGAAGCTTTCTTT
TRBD1 TRBJ1-5 TRBV6-6 - CASSVGQGANGQPQHF TGTGCCAGCAGTGTGGGGCAGGGGGCGAATGGACAGCCCCAGCATTTT
TRBD1 TRBJ2-7 TRBV11-2 - CASSPAGTGSYEQYF TGTGCCAGCAGCCCGGCCGGGACAGGGTCCTACGAGCAGTACTTC
- TRBJ2-7 TRBV16 - CASSQSTISYEQYF TGTGCCAGCAGCCAATCTACTATCTCCTACGAGCAGTACTTC
TRBD1 TRBJ1-6 TRBV27 - CASKQGNSPLHF TGTGCCAGCAAACAGGGGAATTCACCCCTCCACTTT
TRBD1 TRBJ2-7 TRBV10-3 once CAISWTPGQGGYEQYF TGTGCCATCAGTTGGACCCCGGGACAGGGGGGGTACGAGCAGTACTTC
TRBD1 TRBJ1-2 TRBV7-9 - CASSFGSGGIYGYTF TGTGCCAGCAGCTTTGGTTCAGGGGGCATCTATGGCTACACCTTC
- TRBJ2-2 TRBV6-6 - CASSPDSSPGELFF TGTGCCAGCAGCCCGGACAGCAGCCCCGGGGAGCTGTTTTTT
- TRBJ1-3 TRBV19 - CASSIQWRARNTIYF TGTGCCAGTAGTATACAGTGGAGGGCCAGAAACACCATATATTTT
TRBD2 TRBJ2-1 TRBV19 - CASSNRGVHNEQFF TGTGCCAGTAGTAACCGGGGGGTCCACAATGAGCAGTTCTTC
TRBD2 TRBJ2-7 TRBV3-1/TRBV3-2 - CASSQYSGGDSYEQYF TGTGCCAGCAGCCAATATAGCGGGGGTGACTCCTACGAGCAGTACTTC
TRBD1 TRBJ2-1 TRBV6-6 - CASSYRQGVTYNEQFF TGTGCCAGCAGTTACAGACAGGGAGTCACCTACAATGAGCAGTTCTTC
TRBD1 TRBJ1-2 TRBV18 - CASSRDRGKDGYTF TGTGCCAGCTCCCGGGACAGGGGGAAGGATGGCTACACCTTC
- TRBJ1-4 TRBV7-6 - CASSLAQAEKLFF TGTGCCAGCAGCTTAGCACAGGCCGAAAAACTGTTTTTT
- TRBJ2-1 TRBV3-1/TRBV3-2 few CASSRLDLRGEQFF TGTGCCAGCAGCCGTTTAGATCTCAGGGGTGAGCAGTTCTTC
TRBD1 TRBJ1-1 TRBV5-8 - CASSFEFGQGMNTEAFF TGTGCCAGCAGCTTTGAGTTCGGACAGGGGATGAACACTGAAGCTTTCTTT
- TRBJ2-2 TRBV3-1/TRBV3-2 - CASSQGGTGELFF TGTGCCAGCTCTCAGGGAGGTACCGGGGAGCTGTTTTTT
TRBD1 TRBJ1-2 TRBV27 few CASSPGGGDYTF TGTGCCAGCAGCCCAGGGGGTGGGGACTACACCTTC
- TRBJ2-2 TRBV7-2 - CASTGFGVVRELFF TGTGCCAGCACCGGATTCGGGGTAGTGAGGGAGCTGTTTTTT
- TRBJ2-1 TRBV19 - CASSTRATTNEQFF TGTGCCAGTAGTACCCGCGCGACTACGAATGAGCAGTTCTTC
TRBD1 TRBJ2-2 TRBV28 - CASSSQLQGANTGELFF TGTGCCAGCAGTTCCCAACTACAGGGGGCGAACACCGGGGAGCTGTTTTTT
TRBD1 TRBJ2-3 TRBV6-6 - CASSYSRDSRGDTQYF TGTGCCAGCAGTTACTCCAGGGACAGCAGAGGAGATACGCAGTATTTT
TRBD1 TRBJ1-4 TRBV7-9 - CASSLGQDNEKLFF TGTGCCAGCAGCTTGGGACAGGATAATGAAAAACTGTTTTTT